This T cell receptor (beta chain) was sequenced during a study of blood T cell repertoires in COVID-19. Study-level information: From the United States, Italy and Spain came samples of acute and convalescent COVID-19. Sources were T cells, B-cell-depleted T cells, or PBMCs; the material itself was cDNA or gDNA.

Under the authors' procedure: Cell counts per sample came from amplifying reference gene primers. Here immunoSEQ multiplex PCR was the method, and the copy in TCRdb shows in-frame clones only, minus some. Clone size and the V and J calls come from that table; the DNA yielded D and trimming. The sample gives around 200,000 clones, roughly 80% of which show up once; roughly 4.9% is in the top ten. The CDR3 runs 16 residues. CDR1 LGHNA and CDR2 YSLEER come from the germline V gene. V shed 3 bases, J shed 8 bases, and the junction held 10 bases outside the gene matches. V usage is TRBV4-3 and J usage is TRBJ2-1, with 10 bases fitting TRBD2. The TCR was taken from a human donor in a cohort sampled during active COVID-19. Sequencing used peripheral blood. CDR3 region: CASSQEREGRWDEQFF. The CDR3 DNA sequence: TGCGCCAGCAGCCAGGAGCGGGAGGGCCGTTGGGATGAGCAGTTCTTC.